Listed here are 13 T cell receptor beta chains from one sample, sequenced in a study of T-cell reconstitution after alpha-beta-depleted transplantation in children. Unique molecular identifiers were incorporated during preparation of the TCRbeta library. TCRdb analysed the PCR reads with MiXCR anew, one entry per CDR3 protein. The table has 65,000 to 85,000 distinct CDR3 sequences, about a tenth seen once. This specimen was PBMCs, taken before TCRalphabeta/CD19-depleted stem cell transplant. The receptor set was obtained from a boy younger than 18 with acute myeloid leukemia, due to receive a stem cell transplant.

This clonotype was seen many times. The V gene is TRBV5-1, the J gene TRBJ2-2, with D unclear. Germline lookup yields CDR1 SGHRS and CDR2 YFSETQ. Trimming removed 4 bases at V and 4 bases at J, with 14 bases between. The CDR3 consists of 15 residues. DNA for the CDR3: TGCGCCAGCAGCACTCGACGGTCCGCCACCGGGGAGCTGTTTTTT. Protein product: CASSTRRSATGELFF.

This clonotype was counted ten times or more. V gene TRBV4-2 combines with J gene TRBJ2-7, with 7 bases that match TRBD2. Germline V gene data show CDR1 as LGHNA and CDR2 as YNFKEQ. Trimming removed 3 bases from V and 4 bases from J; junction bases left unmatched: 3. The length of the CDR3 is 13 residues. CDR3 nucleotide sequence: TGTGCCAGCAGCCATGGGGGGGATTACGAGCAGTACTTC. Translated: CASSHGGDYEQYF.

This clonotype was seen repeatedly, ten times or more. CDR3 in amino acids: CASSENRPETTYEQYF. The CDR3, as DNA: TGTGCCAGCAGCGAGAACCGACCGGAAACCACCTACGAGCAGTACTTC. The gene calls are TRBV28 and TRBJ2-7, with D unresolved. The germline V gene has CDR1 MDHEN and CDR2 SYDVKM. The CDR3 spans 16 residues. Trimming shortened V by 6 bases and J by 2 bases, and 20 bases separated the two germline ends.

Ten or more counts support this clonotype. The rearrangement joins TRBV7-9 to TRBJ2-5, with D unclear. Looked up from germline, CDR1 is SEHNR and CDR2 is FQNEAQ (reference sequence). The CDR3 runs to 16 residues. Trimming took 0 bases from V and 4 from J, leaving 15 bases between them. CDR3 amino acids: CASSLAASRWGETQYF. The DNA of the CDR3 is TGTGCCAGCAGCTTAGCCGCGTCTAGGTGGGGAGAGACCCAGTACTTC.

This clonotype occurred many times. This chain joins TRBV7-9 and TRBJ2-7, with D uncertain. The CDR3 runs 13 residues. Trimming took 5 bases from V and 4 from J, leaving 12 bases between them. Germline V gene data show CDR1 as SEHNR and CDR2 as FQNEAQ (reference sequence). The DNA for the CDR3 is TGTGCCAGCAGCCCCGAGGATAAATACGAGCAGTACTTC. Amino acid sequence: CASSPEDKYEQYF. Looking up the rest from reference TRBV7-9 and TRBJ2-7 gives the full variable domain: DTGVSQNPRHKITKRGQNVTFRCDPISEHNRLYWYRQTLGQGPEFLTYFQNEAQLEKSRLLSDRFSAERPKGSFSTLEIQRTEQGDSAMYLCASSPEDKYEQYFGPGTRLTVT.

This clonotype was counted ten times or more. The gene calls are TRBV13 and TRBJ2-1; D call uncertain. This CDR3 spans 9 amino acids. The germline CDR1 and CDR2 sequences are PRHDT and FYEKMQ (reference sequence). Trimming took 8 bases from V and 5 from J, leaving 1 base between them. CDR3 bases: TGTGCCAGCCACAATGAGCAGTTCTTC. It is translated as CASHNEQFF.

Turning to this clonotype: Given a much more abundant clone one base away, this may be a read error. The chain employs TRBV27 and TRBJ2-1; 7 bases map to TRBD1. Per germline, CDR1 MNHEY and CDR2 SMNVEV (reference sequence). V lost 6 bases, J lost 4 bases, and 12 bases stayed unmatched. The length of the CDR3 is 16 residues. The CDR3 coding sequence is TGTGCCAGCAGCCAATACACAGGGGCCGCTTACAATGAGCAGTTCTTC. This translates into CASSQYTGAAYNEQFF.

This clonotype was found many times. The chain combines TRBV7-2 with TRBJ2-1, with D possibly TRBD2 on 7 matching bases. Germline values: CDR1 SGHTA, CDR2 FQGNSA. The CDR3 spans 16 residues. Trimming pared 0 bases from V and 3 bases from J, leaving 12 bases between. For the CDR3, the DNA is TGTGCCAGCAGCTTAGCGGCGGGGGCGAACTACAATGAGCAGTTCTTC. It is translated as CASSLAAGANYNEQFF. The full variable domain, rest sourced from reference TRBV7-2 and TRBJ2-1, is GAGVSQSPSNKVTEKGKDVELRCDPISGHTALYWYRQSLGQGLEFLIYFQGNSAPDKSGLPSDRFSAERTGGSVSTLTIQRTQQEDSAVYLCASSLAAGANYNEQFFGPGTRLTVL.

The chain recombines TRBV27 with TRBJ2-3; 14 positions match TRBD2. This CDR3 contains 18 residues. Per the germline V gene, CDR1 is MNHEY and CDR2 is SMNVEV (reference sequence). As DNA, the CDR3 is TGTGGCGCCATTTATCGACTAGCGGGGGGGTCACCGACGGATACGCAGTATTTT. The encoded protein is CGAIYRLAGGSPTDTQYF.

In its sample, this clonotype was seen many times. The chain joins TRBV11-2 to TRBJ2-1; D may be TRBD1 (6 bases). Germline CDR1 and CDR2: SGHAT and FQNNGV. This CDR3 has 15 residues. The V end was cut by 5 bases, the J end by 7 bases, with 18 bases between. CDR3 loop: CASSPAQGTGNEQFF. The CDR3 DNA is TGTGCCAGCAGCCCGGCACAGGGAACGGGGAATGAGCAGTTCTTC.

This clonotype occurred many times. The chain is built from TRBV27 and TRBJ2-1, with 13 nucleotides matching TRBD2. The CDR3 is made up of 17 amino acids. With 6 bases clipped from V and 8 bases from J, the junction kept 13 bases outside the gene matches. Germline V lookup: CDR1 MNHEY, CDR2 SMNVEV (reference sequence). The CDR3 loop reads CASSRTSGSRFYDEQFF. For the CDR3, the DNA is TGTGCCAGCAGCCGGACTAGCGGGAGTAGGTTTTACGATGAGCAGTTCTTC.

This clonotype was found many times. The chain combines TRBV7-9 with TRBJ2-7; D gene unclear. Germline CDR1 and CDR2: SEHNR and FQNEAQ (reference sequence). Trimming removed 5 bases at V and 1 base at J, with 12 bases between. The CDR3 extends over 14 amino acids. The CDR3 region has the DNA TGTGCCAGCAGCCAGAATTCCCTTTCCTACGAGCAGTACTTC. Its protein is CASSQNSLSYEQYF. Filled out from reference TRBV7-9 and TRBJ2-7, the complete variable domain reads DTGVSQNPRHKITKRGQNVTFRCDPISEHNRLYWYRQTLGQGPEFLTYFQNEAQLEKSRLLSDRFSAERPKGSFSTLEIQRTEQGDSAMYLCASSQNSLSYEQYFGPGTRLTVT.

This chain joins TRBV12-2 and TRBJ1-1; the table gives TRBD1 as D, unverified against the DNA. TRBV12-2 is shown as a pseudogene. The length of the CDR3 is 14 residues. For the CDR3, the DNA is TGTGCAAGTCGCTTAGATACAGGGGAGACTGAAGCTTTCTTT. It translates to CASRLDTGETEAFF.